These 32 T cell receptor beta chains were sequenced from one sample in a study of human T cells and chemical hapten exposure (dated by TCRdb to 2020 to 2023). The method was RACE. Sequencing was carried out with a NextSeq 500. TCRdb handled the public reads itself, with Q25 trimming in fastp and clone calling in MiXCR, and kept productive beta chains. For every CDR3 protein sequence, its rows merge into one entry that carries the most common genes and DNA. The sample table holds about 28,000 distinct CDR3 sequences, of which about 7.7% were seen once. The leading ten clones occupy less than 10% of the sample. The sample's time point label, in plain terms: healthy volunteer bleed at 2 weeks. Total RNA was isolated from unfractionated whole blood collected in Tempus Blood RNA tubes. Sample: whole blood. The receptor set was obtained from a human donor in good health. Some clones in this sample may be carry-over from other donors' samples.

The gene calls are TRBV7-8 and TRBJ1-1; D is unclear. Germline-derived CDR1 and CDR2 are SGHVS and FQNEAQ. This CDR3 region has 12 residues. V was clipped by 5 bases and J by 5 bases, with 9 bases between them. The CDR3 region is CASSAVRTEAFF. Written as DNA, the CDR3 is TGTGCCAGCAGCGCTGTGAGGACTGAAGCTTTCTTT.

As to this clonotype: With a much larger clone just one base away, this may be a read error. J is TRBJ2-5 and V is TRBV6-5; D is possibly TRBD1 (5 bases). CDR3 size: 11 residues. Germline lookup yields CDR1 MNHEY and CDR2 SVGAGI. CDR3 sequence (DNA): TGTACCAGCAGATCGAAGGGGTACCAGTACTTC. This sequence encodes CTSRSKGYQYF.

This clonotype occurred a few times. The chain combines TRBV2 with TRBJ2-4; the match to TRBD1 covers 7 bases. This CDR3 has 15 amino acids. With 4 bases clipped from V and 2 bases from J, the junction kept 5 bases outside the gene matches. From germline, CDR1 is SNHLY and CDR2 FYNNEI. CDR3 region: CASSGAGGTKNIQYF. CDR3 nucleotide sequence: TGTGCCAGCAGTGGGGCAGGGGGAACCAAAAACATTCAGTACTTC.

This clonotype was seen once. This may arise from a read error, as a much more abundant clone is one base away. The chain has TRBV6-6 and TRBJ2-3; TRBD2 might be the D (6 bases). Germline V gene lookup returns CDR1 MNHNY and CDR2 SVGAGI (reference sequence). This CDR3 has 17 amino acids. Trimming left V 2 bases short and J 7 bases short, with 22 bases between. This CDR3 is CASSYPSSGAAGYTQYF. In DNA form, the CDR3 reads TGTGCCAGCAGTTACCCAAGCTCCGGGGCGGCGGGATATACGCAGTATTTT.

This clonotype is classed as medium-sized (0.01 to 0.1%). The rearrangement joins TRBV28 to TRBJ2-7; possible D gene TRBD1, 6 bases. Germline V lookup: CDR1 MDHEN, CDR2 SYDVKM. There are 15 residues in the CDR3. V was trimmed by 6 bases and J by 1 base, leaving 16 bases between them. The CDR3 nucleotides are TGTGCCAGCAGCCGATTGGACAGTATATCCTACGAGCAGTACTTC. It encodes CASSRLDSISYEQYF.

The chain uses TRBV7-9 and TRBJ2-1; 13 nucleotides align to TRBD2. Germline assignment: CDR1 SEHNR and CDR2 FQNEAQ (reference sequence). This CDR3 region has 22 residues. Germline trimming cut 4 bases from V and 5 bases from J; bases unmatched to any gene: 23. In DNA form, the CDR3 reads TGTGCCAGCAGCTCCCCCCAGGGGGGGACTAGCGGGAAAGGAAGAGACGACAATGAGCAGTTCTTC. Translation: CASSSPQGGTSGKGRDDNEQFF.

This clonotype was seen many times. The chain couples TRBV7-2 to TRBJ1-1; D might be TRBD1 (5 bases). This CDR3 comprises 13 residues. The germline CDR1 and CDR2 sequences are SGHTA and FQGNSA. V lost 4 bases and J 1 base, leaving 7 bases between the germline ends. The DNA of the CDR3 is TGTGCCAGCAGCTCCGACAGGAACACTGAAGCTTTCTTT. As protein: CASSSDRNTEAFF.

The J gene is TRBJ1-4, the V gene TRBV4-2, with a weak D call TRBD1 (5 bases). There are 16 residues in the CDR3. The germline gives CDR1 LGHNA, CDR2 YNFKEQ. V lost 1 base and J 6 bases, leaving 15 bases between the germline ends. The CDR3 loop reads CASSQGERREDEKLFF. CDR3 DNA sequence: TGTGCCAGCAGCCAAGGGGAGCGCAGGGAGGATGAAAAACTGTTTTTT.

This chain uses TRBV2 with TRBJ2-3; 7 nucleotides agree with TRBD2. Germline CDR1 reads SNHLY; CDR2 reads FYNNEI. J lost 3 bases, V lost 7 bases, and 4 bases had no gene match. The CDR3 extends over 13 amino acids. CDR3 sequence reads: CASKRGETDTQYF. The CDR3, as DNA: TGTGCCAGCAAGCGGGGAGAGACAGATACGCAGTATTTT.

Note on this clonotype: A much bigger clone sits one base away, suggesting this may be a read error. The V and J genes are TRBV13 and TRBJ1-1; D is possibly TRBD1 (5 bases). CDR1 and CDR2 from the germline V gene are PRHDT and FYEKMQ (reference sequence). CDR3 length equals 16 residues. The V end lost 3 bases, the J end lost 6 bases, and 20 bases lay between the germline ends. CDR3 region: CASSFRDQVGYAEAFF. The CDR3 DNA is TGTGCCAGCAGCTTTAGGGACCAAGTAGGGTACGCTGAAGCTTTCTTT.

This clonotype was detected ten times or more. CDR3 amino acids: CASSVWPRTSGRNEQFF. The CDR3 DNA reads as TGTGCCAGCAGCGTCTGGCCGAGGACTAGCGGGAGAAATGAGCAGTTCTTC. The V and J genes are TRBV9 and TRBJ2-1; 13 bases align to TRBD2. The junction had 9 bases not matched to a gene; V was cut back by 2 bases and J by 7 bases. The germline V gene encodes CDR1 SGDLS and CDR2 YYNGEE. The CDR3 length is 17 residues.

The sample holds many counts of this clonotype. The chain couples TRBV7-2 to TRBJ2-2; 14 bases agree with TRBD2. The germline V gene encodes CDR1 SGHTA and CDR2 FQGNSA. CDR3 size: 18 residues. Trimming took 2 bases from V and 7 from J; bases not matched to a gene: 9. The CDR3 DNA sequence: TGTGCCAGCAGCTTAATGCCGACTAGCGGGGGGGCAGGCGGGGAGCTGTTTTTT. It encodes CASSLMPTSGGAGGELFF. Based on the CDR3 plus reference TRBV7-2 and TRBJ2-2, the full variable domain is GAGVSQSPSNKVTEKGKDVELRCDPISGHTALYWYRQSLGQGLEFLIYFQGNSAPDKSGLPSDRFSAERTGGSVSTLTIQRTQQEDSAVYLCASSLMPTSGGAGGELFFGEGSRLTVL.

The chain employs TRBV25-1 and TRBJ1-3, with D unresolved. With 1 base removed from V and 2 bases from J, the gap between germline ends came to 0 bases. The CDR3 spans 12 residues. The germline V gene encodes CDR1 MGHDK and CDR2 SYGVNS. This CDR3 is CASSESGNTIYF. The CDR3 region has the DNA TGTGCCAGCAGTGAATCTGGAAACACCATATATTTT.

This clonotype has ten or more counts. The chain is built from TRBV7-8 and TRBJ2-1; D remains unclear. The germline V gene has CDR1 SGHVS and CDR2 FQNEAQ. This CDR3 has 11 amino acids. The V end lost 3 bases, the J end lost 8 bases, and 5 bases lay between the germline ends. CDR3 residues: CASSLNYEQFF. CDR3 coding DNA: TGTGCCAGCAGCTTGAACTATGAGCAGTTCTTC.

This clonotype showed up many times. The chain links TRBV28 to TRBJ1-6, with D maybe TRBD1 (6 bases). The germline V and J ends were trimmed by 5 bases and 6 bases, with 11 bases remaining between them. This CDR3 contains 14 residues. The V gene's germline CDR1 is MDHEN and CDR2 SYDVKM. The CDR3 region is CASSPQGLNSPLHF. In nucleotides, the CDR3 is TGTGCCAGCAGTCCGCAGGGGCTTAATTCACCCCTCCACTTT.

This clonotype was observed a handful of times. V and J are TRBV9 and TRBJ2-2; 7 nucleotides line up with TRBD2. The CDR3 length is 16 residues. CDR1 SGDLS and CDR2 YYNGEE come from the germline V gene. J was trimmed by 6 bases and V by 4 bases; bases with no gene match: 12. CDR3 sequence: CASSPTTGLLSGELFF. For the CDR3, the DNA is TGTGCCAGCAGCCCTACTACGGGACTATTATCCGGGGAGCTGTTTTTT.

The genes are TRBV6-5 and TRBJ1-4; 8 positions agree with TRBD1. CDR3 length equals 16 residues. The ends lost 4 bases at V and 4 bases at J; junction bases unmatched: 8. Per the germline V gene, CDR1 is MNHEY and CDR2 is SVGAGI. The CDR3 DNA is TGTGCCAGCAGTTCTGGCAGGGGGCCTCGTAATGAAAAACTGTTTTTT. Translated: CASSSGRGPRNEKLFF.

Comment on this clonotype: A much larger clone sits a single nucleotide away, making a read error possible. This chain uses TRBV2 with TRBJ1-4; 8 bases agree with TRBD1. Germline CDR1 and CDR2: SNHLY and FYNNEI. The CDR3 runs to 16 residues. CDR3 nucleotide sequence: TGTGCCAGCAGTGAAACGGACAGGGTGGCTAATGAAAAACTGGTTTTT. The encoded protein is CASSETDRVANEKLVF.

The CDR3, as DNA: TGTGCCAGCAGTCGTACCCGCTCGGACACTGAAGCTTTCTTT. It is translated as CASSRTRSDTEAFF. The chain joins TRBV3-1 to TRBJ1-1; D not certain. Germline CDR1 LGHDT, CDR2 YNNKEL (reference sequence). The length of the CDR3 is 14 residues. Trimming shortened V by 6 bases and J by 3 bases, and 14 bases separated the two germline ends.

This clonotype was seen repeatedly, ten times or more. This chain joins TRBV20-1 and TRBJ2-1; possible D gene TRBD2, 7 bases. Per the germline V gene, CDR1 is DFQATT and CDR2 is SNEGSKA (reference sequence). This CDR3 region has 13 residues. Trimming removed 1 base at V and 7 bases at J, with 11 bases between. CDR3 DNA: TGCAGTGCTAGAGTGGGGGGGCGGAATGAGCAGTTCTTC. Amino acids: CSARVGGRNEQFF.

Ten or more counts support this clonotype. The V and J genes are TRBV10-3 and TRBJ2-2; D is possibly TRBD1 (5 bases). The CDR3 totals 11 residues. CDR1 is ENHRY, CDR2 SYGVKD, per germline. V was trimmed by 8 bases and J by 4 bases, leaving 5 bases between them. In DNA form, the CDR3 reads TGTGCCATCCAGGGCACCGGGGAGCTGTTTTTT. It yields the protein CAIQGTGELFF.

The sample holds many counts of this clonotype. The chain is built from TRBV13 and TRBJ1-6; no clear D gene. Germline V gene lookup returns CDR1 PRHDT and CDR2 FYEKMQ (reference sequence). This CDR3 has 14 residues. V was pared by 5 bases and J by 5 bases, with 10 bases between. CDR3 sequence (DNA): TGTGCCAGCAGCCTGGGTCTAAATAATTCACCCCTCCACTTT. It is translated as CASSLGLNNSPLHF.

This clonotype occurred many times. The chain has TRBV6-6 and TRBJ2-7, with 10 bases matching TRBD1. Looked up from germline, CDR1 is MNHNY and CDR2 is SVGAGI (reference sequence). Germline trimming cut 6 bases from V and 4 bases from J; bases unmatched to any gene: 6. This CDR3 is 14 amino acids long. The CDR3 protein is CASSSGTGVYEQYF. DNA for the CDR3: TGTGCCAGCAGCTCCGGGACAGGGGTGTACGAGCAGTACTTC.

This clonotype was observed at least ten times. The chain employs TRBV12-3 or TRBV12-4 and TRBJ1-1; 11 bases align to TRBD1. There are 14 residues in the CDR3. J was trimmed by 4 bases and V by 6 bases; bases with no gene match: 4. The CDR3: CASRWTGGITEAFF. CDR3 nucleotides: TGTGCCAGCAGATGGACAGGGGGCATCACTGAAGCTTTCTTT.

The J gene is TRBJ2-7, the V gene TRBV27, with D possibly being TRBD1 (6 bases). CDR1 and CDR2 from the germline V gene are MNHEY and SMNVEV (reference sequence). CDR3 length: 13 residues. With 7 bases removed from V and 3 bases from J, the gap between germline ends came to 13 bases. The CDR3 coding sequence is TGTGCCAGCACGGACGGACAGAGCTACGAGCAGTACTTC. Translation: CASTDGQSYEQYF.

This clonotype was seen repeatedly, ten times or more. CDR3 region: CASSLYGTADYSNQPQHF. The CDR3 DNA reads as TGTGCCAGCAGCTTGTATGGGACCGCAGATTATAGCAATCAGCCCCAGCATTTT. The J gene is TRBJ1-5, the V gene TRBV5-6; possibly TRBD1 for D (5 bases). V was shortened by 1 base and J by 0 bases, with 17 bases between the two germline ends. The CDR3 is made up of 18 amino acids. Germline CDR1 and CDR2: SGHDT and YYEEEE.

This sequence joins TRBV5-6 and TRBJ2-7; 10 positions match TRBD2. With 5 bases clipped from V and 1 base from J, the junction kept 3 bases outside the gene matches. Germline V CDR1 and CDR2: SGHDT, YYEEEE. This CDR3 comprises 14 residues. In nucleotides, the CDR3 is TGTGCCAGCAGGGTACTAGCGGGGTCCTACGAGCAGTACTTC. Its translation: CASRVLAGSYEQYF. Filled out from reference TRBV5-6 and TRBJ2-7, the complete variable domain reads DAGVTQSPTHLIKTRGQQVTLRCSPKSGHDTVSWYQQALGQGPQFIFQYYEEEERQRGNFPDRFSGHQFPNYSSELNVNALLLGDSALYLCASRVLAGSYEQYFGPGTRLTVT.

Ten or more counts support this clonotype. The chain couples TRBV12-3 or TRBV12-4 to TRBJ1-6; 7 positions match TRBD1. This CDR3 region has 14 residues. The ends lost 3 bases at V and 5 bases at J; junction bases unmatched: 1. The CDR3: CASSFDRDNSPLHF. CDR3 sequence (DNA): TGTGCCAGCAGTTTTGACAGGGATAATTCACCCCTCCACTTT.

Remarks on this clonotype: At one end, the junction sequence differs from germline, possibly due to a read error. This rearrangement joins TRBV20-1 to TRBJ1-2, with TRBD1 matching over 7 bases. Looked up from germline, CDR1 is DFQATT and CDR2 is SNEGSKA (reference sequence). The CDR3 covers 14 residues. CDR3 amino acids: CSARAGGANYGYNF. As DNA, the CDR3 is TGCAGTGCTAGAGCAGGGGGTGCTAACTATGGCTACAACTTC.

The CDR3 nucleotides are TGTGCCAGCAGTTTGGGACAGGGGGCTTGGTCCTATAATTCACCCCTCCACTTT. This translates into CASSLGQGAWSYNSPLHF. The chain uses TRBV28 and TRBJ1-6, with 12 bases aligning to TRBD1. J lost 1 base, V lost 3 bases, and 4 bases had no gene match. The CDR3 totals 18 residues. The germline CDR1 and CDR2 sequences are MDHEN and SYDVKM.

This clonotype came up many times. The chain is built from TRBV6-9 and TRBJ2-5, with D possibly TRBD1 on 6 matching bases. CDR3 length: 14 amino acids. Germline-derived CDR1 and CDR2 are MNHGY and SVAAGI. Between the trimmed V and J ends, which lost 4 bases and 5 bases, there was a span of 14 bases. CDR3 sequence reads: CASSFCQGWETQYF. The CDR3 nucleotides are TGTGCCAGCAGTTTTTGTCAGGGGTGGGAGACCCAGTACTTC.

The chain carries TRBV5-4 and TRBJ2-3; 9 nucleotides align to TRBD2. Germline CDR1 and CDR2: SGHNT and YYREEE (reference sequence). CDR3 length: 15 residues. V gave up 4 bases and J gave up 4 bases; unmatched junction bases: 7. The CDR3 region is CASSPGSGGADTQYF. In DNA, the CDR3 is TGTGCCAGCAGCCCGGGTAGCGGGGGAGCAGATACGCAGTATTTT. The full variable domain, its missing parts supplied by reference TRBV5-4 and TRBJ2-3, is ETGVTQSPTHLIKTRGQQVTLRCSSQSGHNTVSWYQQALGQGPQFIFQYYREEENGRGNFPPRFSGLQFPNYSSELNVNALELDDSALYLCASSPGSGGADTQYFGPGTRLTVL.